The 21 T cell receptor beta chains reported below all come from one sample, sequenced in a study of blood T cell repertoires in COVID-19. TCRdb keeps only in-frame clones here, not all; method: immunoSEQ multiplex PCR. The sample has around 140,000 clones, 84% seen once. The sequencing input was peripheral blood. All receptors come from a human donor in a cohort sampled during active COVID-19.

The rearrangement joins TRBV5-8 to TRBJ2-3; TRBD2 matches at 9 bases. Germline values: CDR1 SGHTS, CDR2 YDEGEE. V trimming: 0 bases; J trimming: 4 bases; junction bases outside the gene matches: 3. The CDR3 sequence is 15 residues long. The DNA of the CDR3 is TGTGCCAGCAGCTTGGGTGGCGGGAGGGCAGATACGCAGTATTTT. It encodes CASSLGGGRADTQYF.

This chain links TRBV7-9 with TRBJ2-1; 9 bases agree with TRBD2. The CDR3 consists of 14 residues. J lost 7 bases, V lost 10 bases, and 11 bases had no gene match. Looked up from germline, CDR1 is SEHNR and CDR2 is FQNEAQ (reference sequence). The CDR3 DNA reads TGTGCCACCGCGACCGCGGGAGGGTTGAATGAGCAGTTCTTC. Translation: CATATAGGLNEQFF. Drawing the rest from reference TRBV7-9 and TRBJ2-1, the complete variable domain is DTGVSQNPRHKITKRGQNVTFRCDPISEHNRLYWYRQTLGQGPEFLTYFQNEAQLEKSRLLSDRFSAERPKGSFSTLEIQRTEQGDSAMYLCATATAGGLNEQFFGPGTRLTVL.

In this sample, this clone turned up a few times. V gene TRBV28 combines with J gene TRBJ1-2, with D possibly TRBD1 on 5 matching bases. Germline CDR1 MDHEN, CDR2 SYDVKM. CDR3 length equals 14 residues. Trimming cost V 1 base and J 8 bases, with 14 bases left between them. The CDR3 sequence is CASSLLGRVDGYTF. The CDR3 nucleotides are TGTGCCAGCAGTTTATTGGGCAGGGTGGACGGCTACACCTTC.

J is TRBJ2-1 and V is TRBV7-9, with 7 bases fitting TRBD1. CDR1 SEHNR and CDR2 FQNEAQ come from the germline V gene (reference sequence). This CDR3 has 15 residues. V dropped 1 base and J dropped 10; count of bases not matched to a gene: 10. For the CDR3, the DNA is TGTGCCAGCAGCTTAGAGACAGGGAAGTCTAGGGAGCAGTTCTTC. It yields the protein CASSLETGKSREQFF.

This chain links TRBV28 with TRBJ1-5, with D tentatively TRBD1 (6 bases). This CDR3 comprises 13 residues. Trimming cost V 5 bases and J 3 bases, with 8 bases left between them. The germline CDR1 and CDR2 sequences are MDHEN and SYDVKM. Here the CDR3 DNA reads TGTGCCAGCAGTCGGGACAACAATCAGCCCCAGCATTTT. This gives the protein CASSRDNNQPQHF.

V and J are TRBV11-2 and TRBJ2-2; 10 nucleotides align to TRBD2. The CDR3 covers 20 residues. Germline CDR1 is SGHAT and CDR2 is FQNNGV. Losses at the gene ends were 0 bases for V and 2 bases for J; bases not matched to a gene: 12. The CDR3 region has the DNA TGTGCCAGCAGCTTAGAGCTAGCGGGGGTCCTCAGCAAAAACACCGGGGAGCTGTTTTTT. Its protein product is CASSLELAGVLSKNTGELFF. The whole variable domain, filled in from reference TRBV11-2 and TRBJ2-2, reads EAGVAQSPRYKIIEKRQSVAFWCNPISGHATLYWYQQILGQGPKLLIQFQNNGVVDDSQLPKDRFSAERLKGVDSTLKIQPAKLEDSAVYLCASSLELAGVLSKNTGELFFGEGSRLTVL.

This chain links TRBV19 with TRBJ2-2; 7 bases fit TRBD1. The CDR3 has 14 residues. Germline loops: CDR1 LNHDA, CDR2 SQIVND (reference sequence). The J segment lost 5 bases and the V segment lost 8 bases, leaving 8 bases of the junction unmatched. CDR3 protein: CASLGRGLTGELFF. For the CDR3, the DNA is TGTGCCAGTCTCGGCAGGGGGTTAACCGGGGAGCTGTTTTTT.

This sequence joins TRBV3-1 (or the pseudogene TRBV3-2) and TRBJ2-7; D not certain. CDR1 is LGHDT, CDR2 YNNKEL, per germline (reference sequence). Deletions cut 4 bases from V and 0 bases from J, with 10 bases between. CDR3 size: 14 residues. CDR3 amino acids: CASSPLSSSYEQYF. The CDR3 DNA sequence: TGTGCCAGCAGCCCTTTATCCAGCTCCTACGAGCAGTACTTC.

J is TRBJ1-3 and V is TRBV7-9, with D maybe TRBD1 (6 bases). Germline V lookup: CDR1 SEHNR, CDR2 FQNEAQ (reference sequence). The CDR3 runs to 17 residues. The V and J ends lost 5 bases and 3 bases respectively, with 20 bases between them. In nucleotides, the CDR3 is TGTGCCAGCAGCACCACCTACAGGGTTGGGCGTGGAAACACCATATATTTT. Translated, it gives CASSTTYRVGRGNTIYF.

V usage is TRBV6-5 and J usage is TRBJ1-1; TRBD1 is a possible D gene (6 bases). Between the trimmed V and J ends, which lost 6 bases and 4 bases, there was a span of 18 bases. Germline CDR1 reads MNHEY; CDR2 reads SVGAGI. The CDR3 contains 15 residues. This CDR3 is CASRTDGGGGTEAFF. In nucleotides, the CDR3 is TGTGCCAGCAGAACCGACGGAGGGGGGGGCACTGAAGCTTTCTTT.

This chain links TRBV5-4 with TRBJ2-5, with D maybe TRBD2 (5 bases). The germline V gene encodes CDR1 SGHNT and CDR2 YYREEE (reference sequence). Deletions cut 0 bases from V and 5 bases from J, with 8 bases between. The CDR3 has 13 amino acids. The CDR3 DNA reads as TGTGCCAGCAGCTTGGCGGGCGGGGAGACCCAGTACTTC. Its translation is CASSLAGGETQYF.

The rearrangement joins TRBV29-1 to TRBJ2-7; the match to TRBD2 covers 14 bases. Germline loops: CDR1 SQVTM, CDR2 ANQGSEA. The length of the CDR3 is 15 residues. V was clipped by 4 bases and J by 5 bases; unmatched bases: 7. Here the CDR3 reads CSVAGTSGGRDEQYF. The DNA for the CDR3 is TGCAGCGTTGCCGGGACTAGCGGGGGTCGCGACGAGCAGTACTTC.

The chain uses TRBV6-5 and TRBJ1-2, with 10 bases identical to TRBD1. Trimming removed 6 bases from V and 9 bases from J; junction bases left unmatched: 13. This CDR3 spans 15 amino acids. The germline gives CDR1 MNHEY, CDR2 SVGAGI. The chain's CDR3 is CASRATGGLFKSYTF. The CDR3, as DNA: TGTGCCAGCAGGGCGACAGGGGGCTTATTCAAGAGCTACACCTTC.

In its sample, this clone was seen many times. The gene calls are TRBV7-8 and TRBJ1-5; TRBD1 agrees at 7 bases. The CDR3 has 13 residues. The J segment lost 2 bases and the V segment lost 7 bases, leaving 2 bases of the junction unmatched. Looked up from germline, CDR1 is SGHVS and CDR2 is FQNEAQ. CDR3 amino acids: CASNRGGNQPQHF. The CDR3 nucleotides are TGTGCCAGCAACAGGGGTGGCAATCAGCCCCAGCATTTT.

The V and J genes are TRBV7-3 and TRBJ2-1; 9 bases match TRBD2. The length of the CDR3 is 14 residues. CDR1 and CDR2 (germline): SGHTA, FQGTGA. Unmatched junction bases numbered 4, after V lost 5 bases and J lost 5 bases. The CDR3 loop reads CASSLSSGNNEQFF. Written as DNA, the CDR3 is TGTGCCAGCAGCCTCTCTAGCGGGAACAATGAGCAGTTCTTC.

The chain recombines TRBV9 with TRBJ2-5; 8 nucleotides align to TRBD1. The ends lost 1 base at V and 7 bases at J; junction bases unmatched: 9. CDR1 is SGDLS and CDR2 is YYNGEE in the germline V gene. The CDR3 spans 15 residues. The CDR3 spells CASSVQWTGSGTQYF. The DNA of the CDR3 is TGTGCCAGCAGCGTACAATGGACAGGGTCAGGGACCCAGTACTTC.

The rearrangement links TRBV18 to TRBJ2-3; 8 nucleotides agree with TRBD1. Germline trimming cut 1 base from V and 3 bases from J; bases unmatched to any gene: 3. This CDR3 is 15 amino acids long. Germline V gene lookup returns CDR1 KGHSH and CDR2 LQKENI. This CDR3 is CASSPLTGETDTQYF. The CDR3 DNA is TGTGCCAGCTCACCACTGACAGGGGAGACAGATACGCAGTATTTT.

The chain combines TRBV9 with TRBJ2-1; 10 bases are a match to TRBD2. The CDR3 spans 15 residues. The V segment lost 0 bases and the J segment 4 bases; nucleotides outside the gene matches: 1. CDR1 SGDLS and CDR2 YYNGEE come from the germline V gene. The CDR3 DNA is TGTGCCAGCAGCGTAGGGACTAGCGGATACAATGAGCAGTTCTTC. It encodes CASSVGTSGYNEQFF.

The rearrangement uses TRBV6-1 and TRBJ2-7, with D perhaps matching TRBD2 (6 bases). The CDR3 totals 14 residues. Trimming stripped 2 bases from V and 6 bases from J, with 14 bases between. Germline CDR1 reads MNHNS; CDR2 reads SASEGT. The CDR3 region is CASSERGDGGEQYF. CDR3 coding DNA: TGTGCCAGCAGTGAACGCGGGGACGGGGGCGAGCAGTACTTC.

CDR3: CASSLIQGEQSEQYF. CDR3 coding DNA: TGCGCCAGCAGCTTAATACAGGGGGAACAATCCGAGCAGTACTTC. The V gene is TRBV5-1, the J gene TRBJ2-7, with 8 bases aligning to TRBD1. The CDR3 is made up of 15 amino acids. V lost 2 bases and J lost 6; bases outside the gene matches: 10. The germline V gene encodes CDR1 SGHRS and CDR2 YFSETQ.

V usage is TRBV7-2 and J usage is TRBJ2-7, with TRBD1 matching 7 bases. Germline lookup yields CDR1 SGHTA and CDR2 FQGNSA. The CDR3 contains 13 residues. The junction had 8 bases not matched to a gene; V was cut back by 5 bases and J by 7 bases. CDR3 loop: CASSLQTGREQYV. CDR3 DNA: TGTGCCAGCAGCCTTCAGACAGGGCGAGAGCAGTACGTC.